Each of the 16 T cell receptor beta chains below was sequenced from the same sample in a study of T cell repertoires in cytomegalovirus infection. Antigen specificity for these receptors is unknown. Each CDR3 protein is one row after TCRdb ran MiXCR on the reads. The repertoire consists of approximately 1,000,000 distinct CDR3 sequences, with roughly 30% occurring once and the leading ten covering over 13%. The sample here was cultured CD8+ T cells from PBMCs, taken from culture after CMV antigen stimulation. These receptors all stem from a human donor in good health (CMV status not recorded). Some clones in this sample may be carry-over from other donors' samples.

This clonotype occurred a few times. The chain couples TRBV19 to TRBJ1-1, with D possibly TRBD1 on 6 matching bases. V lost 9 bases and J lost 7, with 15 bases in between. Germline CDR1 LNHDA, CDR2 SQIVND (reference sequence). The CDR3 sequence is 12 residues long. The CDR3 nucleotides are TGTGCCAGCGTTTGGGGGGCAAATGAAGCTTTCTTT. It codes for CASVWGANEAFF.

The CDR3 sequence is CASSHRQDNSNQPQHF. CDR3 nucleotides: TGTGCCAGCAGTCACAGACAGGACAATAGCAATCAGCCCCAGCATTTT. V and J are TRBV27 and TRBJ1-5; D is perhaps TRBD1 (6 bases). The V end was cut by 5 bases, the J end by 0 bases, with 14 bases between. CDR3 length: 16 residues. Germline V gives CDR1 MNHEY, CDR2 SMNVEV (reference sequence).

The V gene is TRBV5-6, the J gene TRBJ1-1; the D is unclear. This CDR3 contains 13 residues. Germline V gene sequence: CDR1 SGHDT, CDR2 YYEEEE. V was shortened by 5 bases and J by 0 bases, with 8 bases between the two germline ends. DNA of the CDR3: TGTGCCAGCAGATGGGCGGTGAACACTGAAGCTTTCTTT. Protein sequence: CASRWAVNTEAFF.

CDR3 nucleotide sequence: TGTGCCAGCAGCTCTGGACTGACCAACACTGAAGCTTTCTTT. Translating it yields CASSSGLTNTEAFF. The chain couples TRBV5-6 to TRBJ1-1; D gene unclear. The germline V and J ends were trimmed by 3 bases and 2 bases, with 11 bases remaining between them. This CDR3 region has 14 residues. Germline V CDR1 and CDR2: SGHDT, YYEEEE.

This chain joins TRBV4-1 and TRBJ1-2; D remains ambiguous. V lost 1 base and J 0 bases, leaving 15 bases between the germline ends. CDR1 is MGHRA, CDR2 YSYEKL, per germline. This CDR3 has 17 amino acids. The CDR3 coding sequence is TGCGCCAGCAGCCAAGGAGGCTTGGGCGGACCTAACTATGGCTACACCTTC. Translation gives CASSQGGLGGPNYGYTF.

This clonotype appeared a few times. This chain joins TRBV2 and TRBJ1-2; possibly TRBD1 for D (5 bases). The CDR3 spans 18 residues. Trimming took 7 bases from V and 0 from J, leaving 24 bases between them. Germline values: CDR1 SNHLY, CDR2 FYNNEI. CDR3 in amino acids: CASTEPGTVSFSNYGYTF. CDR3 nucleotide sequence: TGTGCCAGCACTGAGCCCGGGACGGTGTCTTTCTCTAACTATGGCTACACCTTC.

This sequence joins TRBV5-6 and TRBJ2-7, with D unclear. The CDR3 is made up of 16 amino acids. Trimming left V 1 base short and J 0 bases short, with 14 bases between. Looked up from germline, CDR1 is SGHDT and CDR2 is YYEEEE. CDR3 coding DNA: TGTGCCAGCAGCTTGCAGTTCCCTTCCATCTCCTACGAGCAGTACTTC. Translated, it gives CASSLQFPSISYEQYF.

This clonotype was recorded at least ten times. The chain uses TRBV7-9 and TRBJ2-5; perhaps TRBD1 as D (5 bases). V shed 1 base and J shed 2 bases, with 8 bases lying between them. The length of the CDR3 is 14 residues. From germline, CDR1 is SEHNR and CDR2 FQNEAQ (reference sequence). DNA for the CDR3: TGTGCCAGCAGCTTAGGGGGCGGTCAAGAGACCCAGTACTTC. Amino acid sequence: CASSLGGGQETQYF.

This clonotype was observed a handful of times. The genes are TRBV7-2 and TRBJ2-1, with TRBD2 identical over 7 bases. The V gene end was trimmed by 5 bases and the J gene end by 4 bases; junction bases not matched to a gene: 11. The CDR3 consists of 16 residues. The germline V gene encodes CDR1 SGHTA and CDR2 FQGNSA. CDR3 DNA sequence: TGTGCCAGCAGCCCGAGCGGGGTTCTTATTTACAATGAGCAGTTCTTC. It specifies CASSPSGVLIYNEQFF.

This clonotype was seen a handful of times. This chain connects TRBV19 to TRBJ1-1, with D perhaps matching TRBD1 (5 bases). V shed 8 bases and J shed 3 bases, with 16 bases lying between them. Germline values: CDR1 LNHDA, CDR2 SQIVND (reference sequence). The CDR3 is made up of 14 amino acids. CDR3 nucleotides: TGTGCCAGTTCAATGACAGAAGTGGACACTGAAGCTTTCTTT. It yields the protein CASSMTEVDTEAFF.

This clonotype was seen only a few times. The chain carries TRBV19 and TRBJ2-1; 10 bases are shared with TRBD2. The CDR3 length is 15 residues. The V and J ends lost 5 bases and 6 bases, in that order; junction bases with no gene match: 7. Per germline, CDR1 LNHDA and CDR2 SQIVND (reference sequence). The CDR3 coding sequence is TGTGCCAGTAGTTGGGATAGCGGGGGGTCCAATGAGCAGTTCTTC. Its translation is CASSWDSGGSNEQFF.

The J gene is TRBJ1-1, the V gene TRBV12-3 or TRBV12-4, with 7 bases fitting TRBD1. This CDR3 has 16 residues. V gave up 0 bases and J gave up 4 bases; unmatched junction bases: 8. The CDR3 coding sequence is TGTGCCAGCAGTTTAGCCTCGGACAGGAGGGGCACTGAAGCTTTCTTT. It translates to CASSLASDRRGTEAFF.

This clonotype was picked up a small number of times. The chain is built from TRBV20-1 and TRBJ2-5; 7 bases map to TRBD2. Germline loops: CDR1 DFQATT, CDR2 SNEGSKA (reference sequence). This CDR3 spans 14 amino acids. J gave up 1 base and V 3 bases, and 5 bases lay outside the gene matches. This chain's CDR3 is CSARDTGGQETQYF. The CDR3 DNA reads TGCAGTGCTAGGGACACGGGGGGCCAAGAGACCCAGTACTTC.

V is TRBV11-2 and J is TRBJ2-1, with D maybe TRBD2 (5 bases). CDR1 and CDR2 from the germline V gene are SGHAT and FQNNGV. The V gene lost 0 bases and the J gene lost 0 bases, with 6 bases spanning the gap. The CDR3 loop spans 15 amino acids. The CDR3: CASSLDSDSYNEQFF. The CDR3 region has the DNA TGTGCCAGCAGCTTAGATAGCGACTCCTACAATGAGCAGTTCTTC.

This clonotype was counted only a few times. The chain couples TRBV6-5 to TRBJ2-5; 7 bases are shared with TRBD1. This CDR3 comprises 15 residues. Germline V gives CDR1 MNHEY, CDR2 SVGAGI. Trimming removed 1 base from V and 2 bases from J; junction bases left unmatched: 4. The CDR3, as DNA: TGTGCCAGCAGTTACTATGGGACAGAGCAAGAGACCCAGTACTTC. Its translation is CASSYYGTEQETQYF.

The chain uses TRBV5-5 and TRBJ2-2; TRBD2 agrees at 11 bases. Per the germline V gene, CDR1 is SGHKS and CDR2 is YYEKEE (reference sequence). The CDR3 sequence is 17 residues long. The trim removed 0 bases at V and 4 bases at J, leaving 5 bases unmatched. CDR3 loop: CASSLGLAGGSTGELFF. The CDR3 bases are TGTGCCAGCAGCTTGGGGCTAGCGGGGGGAAGCACCGGGGAGCTGTTTTTT.